The rows below give T cell receptor beta chains drawn from one sample of a study of graft-versus-host responses after intestinal transplantation. Assay: immunoSEQ multiplex PCR; the TCRdb copy retains only in-frame clones and omits some. The sample lists tens of thousands of clones; 60% to 85% were seen once. The material was ileum tissue, obtained 98 days after intestinal transplantation. These receptors originate from a human patient who received an intestinal transplant, so some T cells may come from the graft donor. CDR3s include the opening cysteine and the closing phenylalanine or tryptophan. The order of the fields is clone size, D gene, J gene, V gene, CDR3 length, CDR3 DNA, CDR3 protein. A D gene is named only where the DNA matches it firmly. The size of a clone is reported for some rows only, either as once, few or many, or as a class for expanded clones.

size: .
D: .
J: TRBJ1-5
V: TRBV6-1
length: 14
DNA: TGTGCCAGCCGACCAGGGGTGGGGAATCAGCCCCAGCATTTT
CDR3: CASRPGVGNQPQHF

size: .
D: .
J: TRBJ2-3
V: TRBV4-1
length: 15
DNA: TGCGCCAGCAGCCAAGACGGTGGGGGCACAGATACGCAGTATTTT
CDR3: CASSQDGGGTDTQYF

size: .
D: .
J: TRBJ2-5
V: TRBV5-1
length: 14
DNA: TGCGCCAGCAGCTTGTCGGGGGAAGGAGGGACCCAGTACTTC
CDR3: CASSLSGEGGTQYF

size: .
D: TRBD2
J: TRBJ2-1
V: TRBV5-1
length: 14
DNA: TGCGCCAGCAGCTCGGGACTAGAAGGCAATGAGCAGTTCTTC
CDR3: CASSSGLEGNEQFF

size: .
D: .
J: TRBJ2-7
V: TRBV5-1
length: 14
DNA: TGCGCCAGCAGCTTGAGTAGCGCAGGCGACGAGCAGTACTTC
CDR3: CASSLSSAGDEQYF

size: .
D: TRBD1
J: TRBJ1-2
V: TRBV9
length: 15
DNA: TGTGCCAGCAGCGTAGCTTTGGGACAGGGTAGTGGCTACACCTTC
CDR3: CASSVALGQGSGYTF

size: .
D: .
J: TRBJ2-7
V: TRBV19
length: 14
DNA: TGTGCCAGTAGTATTCGACACCCCTCCTACGAGCAGTACTTC
CDR3: CASSIRHPSYEQYF

size: few
D: .
J: TRBJ1-2
V: TRBV11-2
length: 17
DNA: TGTGCCAGCAGCTTAGGGCCCTTCCCGGGCCGAAGGGGGGGCTACACCTTC
CDR3: CASSLGPFPGRRGGYTF

size: .
D: TRBD2
J: TRBJ2-5
V: TRBV13
length: 14
DNA: TGTGCCAGCAGCTTTAGCGGGGCGAGGGAGACCCAGTACTTC
CDR3: CASSFSGARETQYF

size: once
D: TRBD1
J: TRBJ2-7
V: TRBV27
length: 14
DNA: TGTGCCAGCGCCACCGGGACAGGGGTCTACGAGCAGTACTTC
CDR3: CASATGTGVYEQYF

size: .
D: .
J: TRBJ2-1
V: TRBV6-5
length: 13
DNA: TGTGCCAGCAGTATGACAGTGAGGAATGAGCAGTTCTTC
CDR3: CASSMTVRNEQFF

size: few
D: .
J: TRBJ1-3
V: TRBV19
length: 12
DNA: TGTGCCAGTAGTATTCGAGGGCAGTTGGCCATCTTT
CDR3: CASSIRGQLAIF

size: .
D: TRBD2
J: TRBJ2-1
V: TRBV30
length: 16
DNA: TGTGCCTGGAGTCCCCAACTAGCGGGGATGATCGATGAGCAGTTCTTC
CDR3: CAWSPQLAGMIDEQFF

size: .
D: .
J: TRBJ2-3
V: TRBV7-2
length: 12
DNA: TGTGCCAGCAGCTGGCCGCCGGGGGAGCAGTATTTT
CDR3: CASSWPPGEQYF

size: .
D: TRBD1
J: TRBJ2-7
V: TRBV5-6
length: 14
DNA: TGTGCCAGCAGCTTTCCGGGACAGGGGAACGAGCAGTACTTC
CDR3: CASSFPGQGNEQYF

size: .
D: .
J: TRBJ2-3
V: TRBV7-2
length: 15
DNA: TGTGCCAGCAGCTTACAAAGGAGGAGCACAGATACGCAGTATTTT
CDR3: CASSLQRRSTDTQYF

size: .
D: .
J: TRBJ1-1
V: TRBV18
length: 12
DNA: TGTGCCAGCTCACCAATGAGAGTTGAAGCTTTCTTT
CDR3: CASSPMRVEAFF

size: .
D: .
J: TRBJ2-7
V: TRBV5-4
length: 15
DNA: TGTGCCAGCAGCTCCATAGACAGGCCTTACTACGAGCAGTACTTC
CDR3: CASSSIDRPYYEQYF

size: .
D: TRBD1
J: TRBJ1-1
V: TRBV19
length: 13
DNA: TGTGCCTCCAGCAGGGGGCTGAACACTGAAGCTTTCTTT
CDR3: CASSRGLNTEAFF

size: .
D: .
J: TRBJ1-1
V: TRBV9
length: 13
DNA: TGTGCCAGCAGCTTCGAGGGTGGAACTGAAGCTTTCTTT
CDR3: CASSFEGGTEAFF

size: .
D: TRBD2
J: TRBJ2-7
V: TRBV11-3
length: 15
DNA: TGTGCCAGCAGCCAAACCTCGGGAGGGAACTACGAGCAGTACTTC
CDR3: CASSQTSGGNYEQYF

size: once
D: .
J: TRBJ2-3
V: TRBV11-3
length: 12
DNA: TGTGCCAGCAGCTTAGTGGGAGATACGCAGTATTTT
CDR3: CASSLVGDTQYF

size: .
D: .
J: TRBJ1-6
V: TRBV6-1
length: 14
DNA: TGTGCCAGCAGCCGACAGGCGAATGATTCACTCCTCCACTTT
CDR3: CASSRQANDSLLHF

size: .
D: TRBD1
J: TRBJ2-7
V: TRBV5-6
length: 13
DNA: TGTGCCAGTCAGGGGACAGGCGACTACGAGCAGTACTTC
CDR3: CASQGTGDYEQYF

size: few
D: TRBD1
J: TRBJ1-1
V: TRBV5-5
length: 14
DNA: TGTGCCAGCAGCTTACAGGGGGCGAGAACTGAAGCTTTCTTT
CDR3: CASSLQGARTEAFF

size: few
D: TRBD2
J: TRBJ2-5
V: TRBV6-1
length: 16
DNA: TGTGCCAGCAGTGAAGCGGGACTAGCGGTAGGGGAGACCCAGTACTTC
CDR3: CASSEAGLAVGETQYF

size: .
D: .
J: TRBJ1-5
V: TRBV15
length: 14
DNA: TGTGCCACCAGCAGGGGAGACATTTATCAGCCCCAGCATTTT
CDR3: CATSRGDIYQPQHF

size: .
D: .
J: TRBJ2-7
V: TRBV29-1
length: 11
DNA: TGCAGCGTTGAAGGGGTATACGAGCAGTACTTC
CDR3: CSVEGVYEQYF

size: .
D: .
J: TRBJ2-3
V: TRBV9
length: 15
DNA: TGTGCCAGCAGCGTAGCTGGAGCTAGCACAGATACGCAGTATTTT
CDR3: CASSVAGASTDTQYF

size: .
D: .
J: TRBJ2-1
V: TRBV11-3
length: 16
DNA: TGTGCCAGCTATTTTGAGGGAATTCATCGTCTGGATGAGCAGTTCTTC
CDR3: CASYFEGIHRLDEQFF

size: .
D: TRBD2
J: TRBJ2-7
V: TRBV7-3
length: 13
DNA: TGTGCCAGCAGCTTGGGGCTAGCGGAACAGCAGTACTTC
CDR3: CASSLGLAEQQYF

size: once
D: .
J: TRBJ1-1
V: TRBV4-1
length: 12
DNA: TGCGCCATCCGGGACACGAACACTGAAGCTTTCTTT
CDR3: CAIRDTNTEAFF

size: .
D: .
J: TRBJ1-2
V: TRBV19
length: 15
DNA: TGTGCCAGTAGTATAGAGCGCGCGAGGGCCTATGGCTACACCTTC
CDR3: CASSIERARAYGYTF

size: .
D: .
J: TRBJ2-1
V: TRBV2
length: 11
DNA: TGTGCCAGCCTTGGGTACAATGAGCAGTTCTTC
CDR3: CASLGYNEQFF

size: .
D: TRBD2
J: TRBJ2-5
V: TRBV7-6
length: 13
DNA: TGTGCCAGCAGCCCGGGACTAACAGAGACCCAGTACTTC
CDR3: CASSPGLTETQYF

size: .
D: .
J: TRBJ1-6
V: TRBV11-2
length: 17
DNA: TGTGCCAGCAGCTTTTGGGTAGGGACGGACTATAATTCACCCCTCCACTTT
CDR3: CASSFWVGTDYNSPLHF

size: .
D: .
J: TRBJ2-5
V: TRBV4-1
length: 15
DNA: TGCGCCAGCAGCCAAGAGACGAGGAAACAAGAGACCCAGTACTTC
CDR3: CASSQETRKQETQYF

size: .
D: .
J: TRBJ1-1
V: TRBV2
length: 12
DNA: TGTGCCAGCACTTGGGTGGACACTGAAGCTTTCTTT
CDR3: CASTWVDTEAFF

size: .
D: TRBD1
J: TRBJ1-4
V: TRBV4-1
length: 15
DNA: TGCGCCAGCAGCCAAGAACAGGGGGCTGGGGAAAAACTGTTTTTT
CDR3: CASSQEQGAGEKLFF

size: .
D: .
J: TRBJ2-7
V: TRBV10-3
length: 15
DNA: TGTGCCATCAGTGGTAGGCTGCTCGACTCCTACGAGCAGTACTTC
CDR3: CAISGRLLDSYEQYF